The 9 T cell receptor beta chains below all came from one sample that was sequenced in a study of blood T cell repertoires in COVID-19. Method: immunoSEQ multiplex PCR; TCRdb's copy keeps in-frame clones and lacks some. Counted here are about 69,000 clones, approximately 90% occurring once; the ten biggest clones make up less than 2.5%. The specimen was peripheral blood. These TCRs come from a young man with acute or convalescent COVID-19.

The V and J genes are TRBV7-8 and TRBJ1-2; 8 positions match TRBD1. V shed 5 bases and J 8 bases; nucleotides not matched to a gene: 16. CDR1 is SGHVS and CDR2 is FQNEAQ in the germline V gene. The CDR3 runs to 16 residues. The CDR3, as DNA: TGTGCCAGCAGCCCGCTCGGCCCGACAGGGGCGGAGGGCTACACCTTC. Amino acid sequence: CASSPLGPTGAEGYTF.

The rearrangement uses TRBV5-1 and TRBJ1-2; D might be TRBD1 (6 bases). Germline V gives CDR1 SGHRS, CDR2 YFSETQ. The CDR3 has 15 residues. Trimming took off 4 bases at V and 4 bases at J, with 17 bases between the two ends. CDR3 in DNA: TGCGCCAGCAGCCCCGGGAGGGGGTCCCGCTATGGCTACACCTTC. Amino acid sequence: CASSPGRGSRYGYTF.

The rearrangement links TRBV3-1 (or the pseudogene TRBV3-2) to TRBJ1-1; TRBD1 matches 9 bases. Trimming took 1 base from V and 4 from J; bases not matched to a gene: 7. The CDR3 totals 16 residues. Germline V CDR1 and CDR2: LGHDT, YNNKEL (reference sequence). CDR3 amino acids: CASSQVGTGRGTEAFF. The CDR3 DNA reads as TGTGCCAGCAGCCAAGTCGGGACAGGGAGGGGCACTGAAGCTTTCTTT.

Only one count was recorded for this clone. Written as DNA, the CDR3 is TGTGCCTGGACTGTAGGTGGACTCTATGGCTACACCTTC. Residues: CAWTVGGLYGYTF. V usage is TRBV30 and J usage is TRBJ1-2; D unresolved. The germline V and J ends were trimmed by 4 bases and 4 bases, with 13 bases remaining between them. The length of the CDR3 is 13 residues. Germline lookup yields CDR1 GTSNPN and CDR2 SVGIG (reference sequence).

Here the CDR3 DNA reads TGCGCCAGCAGCTTGGTGGGGACCGGGACAGCTGGCTACACCTTC. Its translation: CASSLVGTGTAGYTF. The J gene is TRBJ1-2, the V gene TRBV5-1; 7 bases fit TRBD1. The CDR3 is made up of 15 amino acids. J lost 7 bases, V lost 0 bases, and 9 bases had no gene match. In germline, CDR1 is SGHRS, CDR2 YFSETQ. Filled out from reference TRBV5-1 and TRBJ1-2, the complete variable domain reads KAGVTQTPRYLIKTRGQQVTLSCSPISGHRSVSWYQQTPGQGLQFLFEYFSETQRNKGNFPGRFSGRQFSNSRSEMNVSTLELGDSALYLCASSLVGTGTAGYTFGSGTRLTVV.

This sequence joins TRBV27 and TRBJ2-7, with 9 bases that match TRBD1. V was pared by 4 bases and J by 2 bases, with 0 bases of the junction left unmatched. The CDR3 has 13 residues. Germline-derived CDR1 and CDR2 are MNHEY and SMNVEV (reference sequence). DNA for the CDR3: TGTGCCAGCAGTTACAGGGGGCCCTACGAGCAGTACTTC. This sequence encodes CASSYRGPYEQYF.

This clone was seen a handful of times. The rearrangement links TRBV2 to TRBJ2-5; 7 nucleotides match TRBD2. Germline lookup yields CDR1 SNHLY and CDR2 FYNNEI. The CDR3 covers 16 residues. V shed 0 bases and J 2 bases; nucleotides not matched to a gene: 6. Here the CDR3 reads CASSEARGLWQETQYF. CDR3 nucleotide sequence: TGTGCCAGCAGTGAAGCGCGGGGGTTGTGGCAAGAGACCCAGTACTTC.

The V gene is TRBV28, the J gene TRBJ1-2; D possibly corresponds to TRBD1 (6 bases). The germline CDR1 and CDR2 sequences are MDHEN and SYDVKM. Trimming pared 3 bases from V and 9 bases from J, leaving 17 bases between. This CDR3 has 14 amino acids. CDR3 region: CASSLSGQKDSYTF. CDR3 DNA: TGTGCCAGCAGTTTGTCTGGACAGAAAGATAGCTACACCTTC.

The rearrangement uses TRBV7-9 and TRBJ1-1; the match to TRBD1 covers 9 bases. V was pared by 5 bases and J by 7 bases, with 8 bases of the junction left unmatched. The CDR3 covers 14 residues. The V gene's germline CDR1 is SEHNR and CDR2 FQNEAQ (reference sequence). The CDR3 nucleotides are TGTGCCAGCAGCGCCCCACAGGGGGCCCTTGAAGCTTTCTTT. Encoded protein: CASSAPQGALEAFF.